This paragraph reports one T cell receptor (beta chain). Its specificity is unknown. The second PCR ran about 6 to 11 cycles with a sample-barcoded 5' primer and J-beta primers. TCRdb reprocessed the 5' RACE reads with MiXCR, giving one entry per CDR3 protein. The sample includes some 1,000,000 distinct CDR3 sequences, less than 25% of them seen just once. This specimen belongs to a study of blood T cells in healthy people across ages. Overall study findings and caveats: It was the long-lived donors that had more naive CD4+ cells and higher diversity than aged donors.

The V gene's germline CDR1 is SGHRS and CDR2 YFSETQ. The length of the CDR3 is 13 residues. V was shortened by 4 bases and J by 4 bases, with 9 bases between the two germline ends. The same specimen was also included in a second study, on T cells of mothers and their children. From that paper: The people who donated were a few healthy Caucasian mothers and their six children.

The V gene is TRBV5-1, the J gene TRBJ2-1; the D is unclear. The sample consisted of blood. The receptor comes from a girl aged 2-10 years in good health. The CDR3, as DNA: TGCGCCAGCAGCATCCGGGTTTACAATGAGCAGTTCTTC. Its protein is CASSIRVYNEQFF.